This entry is about one TCR beta chain. Up to about 2 ug genomic DNA was used for TCRB CDR3 amplification. Assay used: immunoSEQ multiplex PCR; TCRdb lists only in-frame clones, some missing. The repertoire has around 58,000 clones, 82% of them found once; the top ten carry more than 8%. These data belong to a study of glioma-infiltrating T cells after dendritic cell vaccination. Across the study: Autologous tumor lysate was loaded overnight onto monocyte-derived dendritic cells grown less than 8 days with IL-4 and GM-CSF.

The CDR3 loop spans 12 amino acids. Trimming removed 3 bases at V and 4 bases at J, with 7 bases between. Germline CDR1 and CDR2: SGHKS and YYEKEE (reference sequence). The chain joins TRBV5-5 to TRBJ1-2; TRBD1 is a possible D gene (5 bases). The sequence derives from a human donor with glioblastoma. The sample in question was blood, obtained before dendritic cell vaccination. In DNA, the CDR3 is TGTGCCAGCAGCTCGGACATCTATGGCTACACCTTC. Residues: CASSSDIYGYTF.